These T cell receptor beta chains were read from a single sample in a study of beta chain features in type 1 diabetes. Produced via immunoSEQ multiplex PCR; TCRdb's table is partial and in-frame only. The sample lists around 330,000 clones, 9.5% to 12% seen once, with about 0.015% in the top ten. What was sequenced was naive CD4+ T cells from blood. The receptor set was obtained from a woman in her 30s in good health. Both conserved end residues are part of each CDR3. The order of the fields is V gene, clone size, D gene, J gene, CDR3 protein, CDR3 DNA. A D gene is named only where the DNA matches it firmly. Some rows mark clone size as missing; the rest say once, few, many or name a class of expanded clone.

v_gene: TRBV7-8; abundance: few; d_gene: .; j_gene: TRBJ2-2; CDR3aa: CASSRPQGNTGELFF; CDR3nt: TGTGCCAGCAGCCGCCCGCAGGGAAATACCGGGGAGCTGTTTTTT
v_gene: TRBV19; abundance: .; d_gene: TRBD1; j_gene: TRBJ1-2; CDR3aa: CASRPTYRGPYGYTF; CDR3nt: TGTGCCAGTCGTCCCACCTACAGGGGGCCCTATGGCTACACCTTC
v_gene: TRBV2; abundance: .; d_gene: TRBD2; j_gene: TRBJ2-5; CDR3aa: CASSYQREEETQYF; CDR3nt: TGTGCCAGCAGCTACCAGCGGGAGGAAGAGACCCAGTACTTC
v_gene: TRBV18; abundance: few; d_gene: .; j_gene: TRBJ2-1; CDR3aa: CASSPPRGTYNEQFF; CDR3nt: TGTGCCAGCTCACCACCCCGCGGAACTTACAATGAGCAGTTCTTC
v_gene: TRBV6-6; abundance: .; d_gene: TRBD1; j_gene: TRBJ1-4; CDR3aa: CASSYELTGNNEKLFF; CDR3nt: TGTGCCAGCAGTTACGAGCTGACAGGGAATAATGAAAAACTGTTTTTT
v_gene: TRBV2; abundance: .; d_gene: TRBD1; j_gene: TRBJ2-7; CDR3aa: CASKGTGPKEQYF; CDR3nt: TGTGCCAGCAAAGGGACAGGTCCCAAGGAGCAGTACTTC
v_gene: TRBV21-1; abundance: .; d_gene: .; j_gene: TRBJ2-5; CDR3aa: CASSKVRGASETQYF; CDR3nt: TGTGCCAGCAGCAAGGTCAGGGGGGCATCAGAGACCCAGTACTTC
v_gene: TRBV28; abundance: .; d_gene: TRBD2; j_gene: TRBJ2-7; CDR3aa: CASSYTYSGYSYEQYF; CDR3nt: TGTGCCAGCAGTTATACTTATAGCGGGTACTCCTACGAGCAGTACTTC
v_gene: TRBV12-5; abundance: few; d_gene: TRBD1; j_gene: TRBJ1-2; CDR3aa: CASGLVIGTGAPGYTF; CDR3nt: TGTGCTAGTGGTTTGGTAATAGGGACAGGGGCACCTGGCTACACCTTC
v_gene: TRBV30; abundance: .; d_gene: TRBD2; j_gene: TRBJ2-3; CDR3aa: CAWSAGLAGSDTQYF; CDR3nt: TGTGCCTGGAGTGCGGGACTAGCGGGATCAGATACGCAGTATTTT
v_gene: TRBV4-3; abundance: few; d_gene: .; j_gene: TRBJ1-2; CDR3aa: CASSQTGYGYTF; CDR3nt: TGCGCCAGCAGCCAAACCGGCTATGGCTACACCTTC
v_gene: TRBV9; abundance: .; d_gene: .; j_gene: TRBJ2-1; CDR3aa: CASSVEGRGSEQFF; CDR3nt: TGTGCCAGCAGCGTAGAGGGAAGGGGATCTGAGCAGTTCTTC
v_gene: TRBV5-4; abundance: .; d_gene: TRBD2; j_gene: TRBJ2-2; CDR3aa: CASSHASGTEELFF; CDR3nt: TGCGCCAGCAGCCACGCTAGCGGGACTGAGGAGCTGTTTTTT
v_gene: TRBV5-1; abundance: few; d_gene: .; j_gene: TRBJ2-3; CDR3aa: CASSTGQLPSTDTQYF; CDR3nt: TGCGCCAGCAGCACGGGACAACTCCCCAGCACAGATACGCAGTATTTT
v_gene: TRBV28; abundance: few; d_gene: TRBD1; j_gene: TRBJ1-2; CDR3aa: CASSFQGVGYTF; CDR3nt: TGTGCCAGCAGTTTTCAGGGGGTCGGCTACACCTTC
v_gene: TRBV6-5; abundance: few; d_gene: .; j_gene: TRBJ2-4; CDR3aa: CASSYSTGQKNIQYF; CDR3nt: TGTGCCAGCAGTTACTCGACCGGACAGAAAAACATTCAGTACTTC
v_gene: TRBV9; abundance: few; d_gene: TRBD2; j_gene: TRBJ2-1; CDR3aa: CASSVGDVQAGGYNEQFF; CDR3nt: TGTGCCAGCAGCGTAGGGGACGTCCAAGCGGGAGGCTACAATGAGCAGTTCTTC
v_gene: TRBV30; abundance: .; d_gene: .; j_gene: TRBJ1-3; CDR3aa: CAWKQGNSGNTIYF; CDR3nt: TGTGCCTGGAAGCAGGGAAACTCTGGAAACACCATATATTTT
v_gene: TRBV28; abundance: few; d_gene: .; j_gene: TRBJ2-5; CDR3aa: CASRLGAQETQYF; CDR3nt: TGTGCCAGCAGGTTGGGGGCGCAAGAGACCCAGTACTTC
v_gene: TRBV7-2; abundance: few; d_gene: .; j_gene: TRBJ2-2; CDR3aa: CASSPQGSNAGELFF; CDR3nt: TGTGCCAGCAGCCCACAGGGTAGTAACGCCGGGGAGCTGTTTTTT
v_gene: TRBV7-2; abundance: few; d_gene: .; j_gene: TRBJ2-7; CDR3aa: CASSLGLGPYEQYF; CDR3nt: TGTGCCAGCAGCTTAGGGCTAGGCCCCTACGAGCAGTACTTC
v_gene: TRBV9; abundance: .; d_gene: .; j_gene: TRBJ1-2; CDR3aa: CASSVTQGTYGYTF; CDR3nt: TGTGCCAGCAGCGTAACGCAGGGCACCTATGGCTACACCTTC
v_gene: TRBV5-1; abundance: .; d_gene: .; j_gene: TRBJ1-1; CDR3aa: CASSLVTAMNTEAFF; CDR3nt: TGCGCCAGCAGCTTGGTGACAGCCATGAACACTGAAGCTTTCTTT
v_gene: TRBV30; abundance: few; d_gene: TRBD1; j_gene: TRBJ2-3; CDR3aa: CAWGGQGKRGTQYF; CDR3nt: TGTGCCTGGGGAGGACAGGGGAAACGGGGCACGCAGTATTTT
v_gene: TRBV6-1; abundance: few; d_gene: .; j_gene: TRBJ2-1; CDR3aa: CASTDRWTVMQQFF; CDR3nt: TGTGCCAGCACCGACAGATGGACAGTCATGCAGCAGTTCTTC
v_gene: TRBV2; abundance: .; d_gene: .; j_gene: TRBJ2-5; CDR3aa: CASSVGGQQETQYF; CDR3nt: TGTGCCAGCAGTGTCGGGGGACAGCAAGAGACCCAGTACTTC
v_gene: TRBV11-3; abundance: .; d_gene: TRBD2; j_gene: TRBJ2-5; CDR3aa: CASSPGLAGVAETQYF; CDR3nt: TGTGCCAGCAGCCCCGGACTAGCGGGAGTTGCTGAGACCCAGTACTTC
v_gene: TRBV2; abundance: few; d_gene: .; j_gene: TRBJ2-5; CDR3aa: CASSVLPETQYF; CDR3nt: TGTGCCAGCAGTGTCCTCCCAGAGACCCAGTACTTC
v_gene: TRBV29-1; abundance: .; d_gene: TRBD2; j_gene: TRBJ2-1; CDR3aa: CSVEDREGPRIEQFF; CDR3nt: TGCAGCGTTGAAGATAGGGAGGGCCCTAGGATTGAGCAGTTCTTC
v_gene: TRBV9; abundance: few; d_gene: .; j_gene: TRBJ2-2; CDR3aa: CASSVGGTSNTGELFF; CDR3nt: TGTGCCAGCAGCGTGGGGGGGACATCCAACACCGGGGAGCTGTTTTTT
v_gene: TRBV7-9; abundance: .; d_gene: .; j_gene: TRBJ2-1; CDR3aa: CASSLLRGWEFF; CDR3nt: TGTGCCAGCAGCTTACTAAGGGGTTGGGAGTTCTTC
v_gene: TRBV30; abundance: few; d_gene: .; j_gene: TRBJ1-3; CDR3aa: CAWSVGGGNTIYF; CDR3nt: TGTGCCTGGAGTGTAGGGGGTGGAAACACCATATATTTT
v_gene: TRBV5-5; abundance: .; d_gene: TRBD2; j_gene: TRBJ2-1; CDR3aa: CASSLTSGTYNEQFF; CDR3nt: TGTGCCAGCAGCTTGACTAGCGGGACCTACAATGAGCAGTTCTTC
v_gene: TRBV18; abundance: once; d_gene: .; j_gene: TRBJ2-7; CDR3aa: CASSPDSPPSEQYF; CDR3nt: TGTGCCAGCTCGCCGGACAGCCCCCCCTCCGAGCAGTACTTC
v_gene: TRBV19; abundance: .; d_gene: .; j_gene: TRBJ2-2; CDR3aa: CASRLGGSTGELFF; CDR3nt: TGTGCCAGTAGGCTTGGGGGGAGCACCGGGGAGCTGTTTTTT
v_gene: TRBV7-9; abundance: .; d_gene: .; j_gene: TRBJ1-1; CDR3aa: CASSLLSGNTEAFF; CDR3nt: TGTGCCAGCAGCTTATTGTCAGGGAACACTGAAGCTTTCTTT
v_gene: TRBV2; abundance: few; d_gene: TRBD2; j_gene: TRBJ2-3; CDR3aa: CASLRLAATDTQYF; CDR3nt: TGTGCCAGCCTCCGACTAGCGGCCACAGATACGCAGTATTTT
v_gene: TRBV19; abundance: few; d_gene: TRBD1; j_gene: TRBJ1-1; CDR3aa: CASSIDRGDTEAFF; CDR3nt: TGTGCCAGTAGCATCGACAGGGGCGACACTGAAGCTTTCTTT
v_gene: TRBV28; abundance: .; d_gene: TRBD1; j_gene: TRBJ2-5; CDR3aa: CASKTTGGAVLGAQYF; CDR3nt: TGTGCCAGCAAAACTACAGGGGGCGCCGTTCTCGGGGCCCAGTACTTC
v_gene: TRBV28; abundance: .; d_gene: TRBD2; j_gene: TRBJ2-7; CDR3aa: CASSLIHGGSAYEQYF; CDR3nt: TGTGCCAGCAGTTTAATACATGGCGGGAGCGCCTACGAGCAGTACTTC
v_gene: TRBV2; abundance: .; d_gene: .; j_gene: TRBJ1-1; CDR3aa: CASRQDINTEAFF; CDR3nt: TGTGCCAGCAGGCAGGACATCAACACTGAAGCTTTCTTT
v_gene: TRBV18; abundance: .; d_gene: TRBD1; j_gene: TRBJ1-2; CDR3aa: CASSPAGTGAYGYTF; CDR3nt: TGTGCCAGCTCACCAGCCGGGACAGGGGCCTATGGCTACACCTTC